This T cell receptor (beta chain) was obtained from a study of blood T cell repertoires in COVID-19. Study-level background: Both acute and convalescent COVID-19 samples were obtained from the United States, Italy and Spain.

Of note for this clone: Other DNA sequences in the sample encode the same CDR3.

Authors' processing steps: The authors estimated nucleated cell counts from reference gene primer amplification. Produced via immunoSEQ multiplex PCR; TCRdb's table is partial and in-frame only. Clone size and V and J calls were adopted from that table, with D and trimming inferred from the DNA. The sample lists about 150,000 clones; 75% to 90% were seen once. The clonotype originates from a woman in her 70s with acute or convalescent COVID-19. Sequencing used peripheral blood.

Here the CDR3 reads CASSQGQGAYNSPLHF. The DNA of the CDR3 is TGCGCCAGCAGCCAAGGACAGGGGGCTTATAATTCACCCCTCCACTTT. The chain combines TRBV4-1 with TRBJ1-6; 10 positions match TRBD1. Germline CDR1 reads MGHRA; CDR2 reads YSYEKL. V lost 1 base to trimming and J lost 4 bases; unmatched junction nucleotides: 1. This CDR3 spans 16 amino acids.